These 32 T cell receptor beta chains were all obtained from the same sample, sequenced in a study of low-dose radiotherapy and immunotherapy resistance in tumors. The time point here: after trial treatment. Treatment noted: LDRT plus nivolumab, ipilimumab, low-dose cyclophosphamide and aspirin (RACIN trial). Covering alpha and beta chains, TRAV- and TRBV-specific primers were used for the first-strand cDNA. Using a constant-region primer together with a V-primer adapter, TCRs were subjected to 20 PCR cycles of amplification. Via MiXCR, TCRdb re-called the reads, giving one row per CDR3 protein. The table lists about 100,000 distinct CDR3 sequences, about a fifth of them singletons. The sample was PBMCs, taken after low-dose radiotherapy plus immunotherapy. These receptors originate from a male donor with prostate cancer.

This clonotype occurred many times. In nucleotides, the CDR3 is TGTGCCAGCAGCTCACATGATACTTACAATGAGCAGTTCTTC. Residues: CASSSHDTYNEQFF. The rearrangement uses TRBV5-5 and TRBJ2-1; D uncertain. Trimming left V 3 bases short and J 4 bases short, with 11 bases between. The CDR3 extends over 14 amino acids. The germline V gene encodes CDR1 SGHKS and CDR2 YYEKEE (reference sequence).

Ten or more counts support this clonotype. CDR3 in amino acids: CASSLQGRSTDTQYF. DNA for the CDR3: TGCGCCAGCAGCTTGCAGGGAAGGAGTACAGATACGCAGTATTTT. The V and J genes are TRBV5-1 and TRBJ2-3, with D maybe TRBD1 (5 bases). This CDR3 region has 15 residues. V was clipped by 1 base and J by 3 bases, with 12 bases between them. Looked up from germline, CDR1 is SGHRS and CDR2 is YFSETQ. The entire variable domain, with the rest obtained from reference TRBV5-1 and TRBJ2-3, is as follows: KAGVTQTPRYLIKTRGQQVTLSCSPISGHRSVSWYQQTPGQGLQFLFEYFSETQRNKGNFPGRFSGRQFSNSRSEMNVSTLELGDSALYLCASSLQGRSTDTQYFGPGTRLTVL.

This clonotype has ten or more counts. This chain uses TRBV7-2 with TRBJ2-2, with 10 bases matching TRBD2. Germline-derived CDR1 and CDR2 are SGHTA and FQGNSA. The CDR3 sequence is 17 residues long. With V trimmed by 2 bases and J by 7 bases, 10 bases remained unmatched. The CDR3 region has the DNA TGTGCCAGCAGCTTATGGCGGAGCGGGGGGGCTGACGGGGAGCTGTTTTTT. Translating it yields CASSLWRSGGADGELFF.

As regards this clonotype: A much larger clone is a single base away; this may be a read error. This chain connects TRBV28 to TRBJ2-1, with D possibly matching TRBD1 (6 bases). Germline CDR1 reads MDHEN; CDR2 reads SYDVKM. The CDR3 runs to 15 residues. The chain's CDR3 is CASSLWGAPGNEQSF. The CDR3 bases are TGTGCCAGCAGTTTATGGGGGGCGCCGGGCAATGAGCAGTCCTTC.

In this sample, this clonotype turned up many times. The chain employs TRBV5-1 and TRBJ1-1, with D perhaps TRBD1 (5 bases). Germline values: CDR1 SGHRS, CDR2 YFSETQ. This CDR3 spans 16 amino acids. Deletions cut 4 bases from V and 1 base from J, with 17 bases between. In DNA, the CDR3 is TGCGCCAGCAGCCCTAGGGCAGGGTTGACGAACACTGAAGCTTTCTTT. Protein: CASSPRAGLTNTEAFF.

The table lists this clonotype with many counts. The rearrangement uses TRBV5-1 and TRBJ2-7, with TRBD2 identical over 13 bases. The CDR3 totals 16 residues. Germline assignment: CDR1 SGHRS and CDR2 YFSETQ. The V segment lost 1 base and the J segment 4 bases; nucleotides outside the gene matches: 5. The CDR3 region has the DNA TGCGCCAGCAGCTTGCCCACTAGCGGGGGGGCATACGAGCAGTACTTC. Protein product: CASSLPTSGGAYEQYF.

This clonotype appeared many times. The genes are TRBV20-1 and TRBJ1-3; 9 bases align to TRBD1. This CDR3 has 16 residues. The germline CDR1 and CDR2 sequences are DFQATT and SNEGSKA (reference sequence). Unmatched junction bases numbered 7, after V lost 0 bases and J lost 4 bases. CDR3 nucleotides: TGCAGTGCTAGAGAAAACAGGGGGCTGGGGGGAAACACCATATATTTT. Amino acid sequence: CSARENRGLGGNTIYF.

In this sample, this clonotype turned up many times. The chain recombines TRBV25-1 with TRBJ1-1; weak D call: TRBD1 (6 bases). The CDR3 totals 12 residues. V lost 6 bases, J lost 10 bases, and 15 bases lay in between. Germline V gene sequence: CDR1 MGHDK, CDR2 SYGVNS. DNA for the CDR3: TGTGCCAGCAGACTGGGCAGGGGTAGAGCTTTCTTT. It is translated as CASRLGRGRAFF. The full variable domain, rest sourced from reference TRBV25-1 and TRBJ1-1, is EADIYQTPRYLVIGTGKKITLECSQTMGHDKMYWYQQDPGMELHLIHYSYGVNSTEKGDLSSESTVSRIRTEHFPLTLESARPSHTSQYLCASRLGRGRAFFGQGTRLTVV.

This clonotype was seen repeatedly, ten times or more. CDR3 amino acids: CASSLLGFGANVLTF. CDR3 nucleotides: TGTGCCAGCAGCTTGTTGGGCTTTGGGGCCAACGTCCTGACTTTC. This sequence joins TRBV7-9 and TRBJ2-6; D gene unclear. Between the trimmed V and J ends, which lost 3 bases and 3 bases, there was a span of 9 bases. Germline V gene data show CDR1 as SEHNR and CDR2 as FQNEAQ (reference sequence). CDR3 length: 15 amino acids. Combining the CDR3 with reference TRBV7-9 and TRBJ2-6 gives the whole variable domain DTGVSQNPRHKITKRGQNVTFRCDPISEHNRLYWYRQTLGQGPEFLTYFQNEAQLEKSRLLSDRFSAERPKGSFSTLEIQRTEQGDSAMYLCASSLLGFGANVLTFGAGSRLTVL.

This clonotype was detected ten times or more. The chain combines TRBV11-2 with TRBJ1-3; D is ambiguous. Germline CDR1 is SGHAT and CDR2 is FQNNGV. The CDR3 covers 18 residues. Trimming left V 1 base short and J 0 bases short, with 16 bases between. CDR3 residues: CASSLVSPRATSGNTIYF. The CDR3 region has the DNA TGTGCCAGCAGCTTAGTTAGCCCCCGGGCCACCTCTGGAAACACCATATATTTT.

This clonotype was observed at least ten times. The chain carries TRBV5-1 and TRBJ2-1, with D hard to call. The CDR3 spans 20 residues. CDR1 and CDR2 from the germline V gene are SGHRS and YFSETQ. V lost 0 bases to trimming and J lost 1 base, with 23 bases between them. CDR3 in amino acids: CASSLAVRLGISLSYNEQFF. The CDR3 DNA reads TGCGCCAGCAGCTTGGCCGTTAGGCTTGGAATTAGCTTGTCCTACAATGAGCAGTTCTTC.

This clonotype was seen repeatedly, ten times or more. This rearrangement joins TRBV20-1 to TRBJ2-7; D gene ambiguous. This CDR3 contains 14 residues. V lost 3 bases and J lost 0, with 12 bases in between. Germline values: CDR1 DFQATT, CDR2 SNEGSKA (reference sequence). CDR3 bases: TGCAGTGCTAGCACAGACTTGAGCTCCTACGAGCAGTACTTC. Protein product: CSASTDLSSYEQYF.

The rearrangement links TRBV29-1 to TRBJ1-1; the D is unclear. V lost 1 base to trimming and J lost 1 base, with 7 bases between them. The CDR3 has 13 residues. Germline lookup yields CDR1 SQVTM and CDR2 ANQGSEA. The CDR3 bases are TGCAGCGTTGAAGTTCAGGCGAACACTGAAGCTTTCTTT. This sequence encodes CSVEVQANTEAFF.

This clonotype appeared many times. The CDR3 sequence: CASSLESSGGWNEQFF. Written as DNA, the CDR3 is TGCGCCAGCAGCTTGGAGTCTAGCGGGGGATGGAATGAGCAGTTCTTC. The chain couples TRBV5-1 to TRBJ2-1; TRBD2 matches at 10 bases. CDR1 and CDR2 from the germline V gene are SGHRS and YFSETQ. The CDR3 runs to 16 residues. V shed 0 bases and J 7 bases; nucleotides not matched to a gene: 7.

This clonotype was detected many times. CDR3 amino acids: CASSKRAGEQYF. The DNA for the CDR3 is TGTGCCAGCAGCAAGAGGGCGGGGGAGCAGTACTTC. V and J are TRBV7-8 and TRBJ2-7; D possibly corresponds to TRBD2 (6 bases). Germline V gene data show CDR1 as SGHVS and CDR2 as FQNEAQ. The V and J ends lost 5 bases and 7 bases respectively, with 12 bases between them. There are 12 residues in the CDR3.

This clonotype was observed many times. V is TRBV6-2 or TRBV6-3 and J is TRBJ2-1; 16 bases match TRBD2. After removal of 11 bases from V and 10 bases from J, the junction contained 5 bases not matched to a gene. Germline CDR1 reads MNHEY; CDR2 reads SVGEGT. This CDR3 region has 13 residues. CDR3 region: CAAGLAGGNEQFF. CDR3 nucleotides: TGTGCCGCGGGACTAGCGGGGGGGAACGAGCAGTTCTTC.

The chain combines TRBV11-1 with TRBJ2-5, with D perhaps matching TRBD2 (7 bases). The V and J ends lost 5 bases and 3 bases respectively, with 22 bases between them. The length of the CDR3 is 17 residues. The germline gives CDR1 SGHAT, CDR2 FQDESV (reference sequence). The CDR3 sequence: CASSRTSEGVREETQYF. CDR3 in DNA: TGTGCCAGCAGCCGCACTAGCGAGGGGGTTAGAGAAGAGACCCAGTACTTC. The whole variable domain, remainder taken from reference TRBV11-1 and TRBJ2-5, is EAEVAQSPRYKITEKSQAVAFWCDPISGHATLYWYRQILGQGPELLVQFQDESVVDDSQLPKDRFSAERLKGVDSTLKIQPAELGDSAMYLCASSRTSEGVREETQYFGPGTRLLVL.

Concerning this clonotype: The DNA is omitted, as the CDR3 cannot be located on it reliably, and the CDR3 follows TCRdb's listing. This sequence joins TRBV13 and TRBJ2-2; TRBD1 is taken as the D call from the table, unchecked against the DNA. Germline-derived CDR1 and CDR2 are PRHDT and FYEKMQ (reference sequence). The CDR3 extends over 16 residues, inclusive of both ends. Here the CDR3 reads CASSFLDRDTGELFFF.

This clonotype was recorded at least ten times. The rearrangement links TRBV6-5 to TRBJ2-7, with TRBD2 as a possible D gene (6 bases). The V and J ends lost 2 bases and 0 bases respectively, with 11 bases between them. The CDR3 sequence is 15 residues long. The V gene's germline CDR1 is MNHEY and CDR2 SVGAGI. The CDR3 loop is CASSYTSRSSYEQYF. The CDR3 bases are TGTGCCAGCAGTTACACTAGCAGAAGCTCCTACGAGCAGTACTTC.

This clonotype was counted at least ten times. This rearrangement joins TRBV5-5 to TRBJ1-4; D unresolved. This CDR3 comprises 13 residues. V was trimmed by 3 bases and J by 3 bases, leaving 6 bases between them. CDR1 and CDR2 from the germline V gene are SGHKS and YYEKEE (reference sequence). The CDR3 here is CASSSGSNEKLFF. CDR3 nucleotide sequence: TGTGCCAGCAGCTCTGGGTCTAATGAAAAACTGTTTTTT.

This clonotype has ten or more counts. The J gene is TRBJ2-2, the V gene TRBV9; 9 bases map to TRBD2. Germline lookup yields CDR1 SGDLS and CDR2 YYNGEE. V gave up 2 bases and J gave up 4 bases; unmatched junction bases: 6. The CDR3 has 16 amino acids. CDR3 in DNA: TGTGCCAGCAGCGTTGCTGTGCGGGGGGGCACCGGGGAGCTGTTTTTT. Protein product: CASSVAVRGGTGELFF.

This clonotype was seen many times. V gene TRBV20-1 combines with J gene TRBJ1-5; D gene ambiguous. Germline CDR1 is DFQATT and CDR2 is SNEGSKA (reference sequence). Trimming took 0 bases from V and 2 from J, leaving 5 bases between them. The CDR3 consists of 13 residues. CDR3 bases: TGCAGTGCTAGAGATCGCGGCAATCAGCCCCAGCATTTT. Its protein is CSARDRGNQPQHF.

The table lists this clonotype with many counts. The rearrangement links TRBV2 to TRBJ2-5, with no clear D. Germline CDR1 and CDR2: SNHLY and FYNNEI. The CDR3 loop spans 19 amino acids. The V end lost 1 base, the J end lost 0 bases, and 21 bases lay between the germline ends. The CDR3 region has the DNA TGTGCCAGCAGTGAAGACCTAGTTCCCGCGACCCGAGACCAAGAGACCCAGTACTTC. It specifies CASSEDLVPATRDQETQYF.

This clonotype appeared a few times. This rearrangement joins TRBV24-1 to TRBJ2-4; D not resolved. This CDR3 comprises 15 residues. Germline V gives CDR1 KGHDR, CDR2 SFDVKD. V lost 8 bases to trimming and J lost 0 bases, with 13 bases between them. CDR3 DNA: TGTGCCACCATTACGACTGGGAAAGCCAAAAACATTCAGTACTTC. Its protein product is CATITTGKAKNIQYF.

In regard to this clonotype: This likely stems from a read error, as it lies one base from a far larger clone. The chain recombines TRBV5-3 with TRBJ2-7; 8 bases are a match to TRBD1. TRBV5-3 is known as an ORF, though its function is uncertain. There are 14 residues in the CDR3. The CDR3 DNA follows: TGCGCCAGCAGCCGCAATGACAGGGGAGGCGAGCAGTACTTC. Translating gives CASSRNDRGGEQYF.

The rearrangement joins TRBV19 to TRBJ2-3; D not certain. This CDR3 has 15 amino acids. The germline CDR1 and CDR2 sequences are LNHDA and SQIVND (reference sequence). Trimming cost V 6 bases and J 2 bases, with 15 bases left between them. CDR3 nucleotide sequence: TGTGCCAGTAGCCCCCGTTCGGTCTCCACAGATACGCAGTATTTT. It yields the protein CASSPRSVSTDTQYF.

At least ten counts were recorded for this clonotype. The chain uses TRBV6-2 or TRBV6-3 and TRBJ1-1; weak D call: TRBD1 (5 bases). The CDR3 consists of 15 residues. V gave up 2 bases and J gave up 1 base, with 11 bases separating them. Per germline, CDR1 MNHEY and CDR2 SVGEGT. CDR3 coding DNA: TGTGCCAGCAGTTACGCCGGGGCCCAGAACACTGAAGCTTTCTTT. Protein product: CASSYAGAQNTEAFF.

This clonotype has at least ten counts. This chain links TRBV7-2 with TRBJ2-3; D is unclear. CDR3 length equals 13 residues. The germline CDR1 and CDR2 sequences are SGHTA and FQGNSA. Trimming took off 1 base at V and 6 bases at J, with 8 bases between the two ends. CDR3 sequence (DNA): TGTGCCAGCAGCTTAGGAACAGCGGATACGCAGTATTTT. Encoded protein: CASSLGTADTQYF. Full variable domain (missing parts from reference TRBV7-2 and TRBJ2-3): GAGVSQSPSNKVTEKGKDVELRCDPISGHTALYWYRQSLGQGLEFLIYFQGNSAPDKSGLPSDRFSAERTGGSVSTLTIQRTQQEDSAVYLCASSLGTADTQYFGPGTRLTVL.

This clonotype was seen many times. The CDR3 region is CASSIEGGSRSDTQYF. The DNA of the CDR3 is TGTGCCAGTAGTATTGAAGGGGGCAGTCGGTCGGATACGCAGTATTTT. The V call is TRBV19, the J call TRBJ2-3; 7 positions agree with TRBD1. CDR3 length: 16 amino acids. Per germline, CDR1 LNHDA and CDR2 SQIVND (reference sequence). The trim removed 3 bases at V and 6 bases at J, leaving 12 bases unmatched.

This clonotype was counted ten times or more. This rearrangement joins TRBV3-1 to TRBJ1-5; D gene ambiguous. The germline gives CDR1 LGHDT, CDR2 YNNKEL (reference sequence). The CDR3 covers 13 residues. V shed 1 base and J shed 4 bases, with 5 bases lying between them. Here the CDR3 reads CASSQGPNQPQHF. CDR3 sequence (DNA): TGTGCCAGCAGCCAAGGGCCAAATCAGCCCCAGCATTTT.

There are many counts of this clonotype. The V call is TRBV6-1, the J call TRBJ1-5; D unresolved. This CDR3 comprises 16 residues. Deletions cut 3 bases from V and 1 base from J, with 13 bases between. Per the germline V gene, CDR1 is MNHNS and CDR2 is SASEGT. The CDR3 bases are TGTGCCAGCAGTGAGTTTAGGGTTACAAGCAATCAGCCCCAGCATTTT. Residues: CASSEFRVTSNQPQHF.

This clonotype was observed at least ten times. This rearrangement joins TRBV5-4 to TRBJ2-7, with D perhaps given as TRBD1 or TRBD2 (6 bases each). V shed 7 bases and J shed 2 bases, with 16 bases lying between them. From germline, CDR1 is SGHNT and CDR2 YYREEE (reference sequence). The CDR3 covers 14 residues. The CDR3, as DNA: TGTGCCAGCGGGGTGGGGGCGGGGACCTACGAGCAGTACTTC. Its translation: CASGVGAGTYEQYF.